This T cell receptor (beta chain) was captured in a study of cytomegalovirus exposure and HLA in healthy donors. Unmatched junction bases numbered 3, after V lost 0 bases and J lost 4 bases. Germline loops: CDR1 SGHVS, CDR2 FNYEAQ. This CDR3 is built from 15 residues. The study ran its PCR with 60 Vbeta and 13 Jbeta primers. Sequencing used immunoSEQ multiplex PCR; TCRdb keeps in-frame clones, though not all of them. The sample shows 75,000 to 90,000 clones, 74% of them seen only once. Broader study findings: After further analysis at a later stage, 16,951 TCR beta sequences were associated with HLA alleles at 0.05 false discovery rate. Some V segments, TRBV6-2 and TRBV6-3 among them, were indistinguishable and were therefore excluded.

This clone was counted once. Its specificity is not known. This receptor was taken from a man between 25 and 39 years old in good health and CMV-seropositive. The sequencing sample was made of PBMCs. The chain uses TRBV7-6 and TRBJ2-1, with TRBD2 identical over 7 bases. CDR3 loop: CASSLAAGLYNEQFF. In DNA form, the CDR3 reads TGTGCCAGCAGCTTAGCAGCGGGACTATACAATGAGCAGTTCTTC.